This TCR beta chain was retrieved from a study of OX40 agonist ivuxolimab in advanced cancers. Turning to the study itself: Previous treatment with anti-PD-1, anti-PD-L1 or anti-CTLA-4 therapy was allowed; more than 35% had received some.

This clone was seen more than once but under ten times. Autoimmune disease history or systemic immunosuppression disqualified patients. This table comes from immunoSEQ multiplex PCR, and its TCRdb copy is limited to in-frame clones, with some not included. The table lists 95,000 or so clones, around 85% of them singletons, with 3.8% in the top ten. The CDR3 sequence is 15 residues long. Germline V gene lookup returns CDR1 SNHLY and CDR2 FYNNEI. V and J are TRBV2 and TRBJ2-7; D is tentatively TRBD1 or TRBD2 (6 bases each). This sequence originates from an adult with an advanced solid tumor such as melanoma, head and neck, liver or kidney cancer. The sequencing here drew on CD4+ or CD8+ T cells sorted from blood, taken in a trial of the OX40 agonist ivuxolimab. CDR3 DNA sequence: TGTGCGGGGGGCAGGGGCCCCGCGGTCCCCTACGAGCAGTACTTC. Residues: CAGGRGPAVPYEQYF. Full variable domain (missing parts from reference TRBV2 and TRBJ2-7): EPEVTQTPSHQVTQMGQEVILRCVPISNHLYFYWYRQILGQKVEFLVSFYNNEISEKSEIFDDQFSVERPDGSNFTLKIRSTKLEDSAMYFCAGGRGPAVPYEQYFGPGTRLTVT.